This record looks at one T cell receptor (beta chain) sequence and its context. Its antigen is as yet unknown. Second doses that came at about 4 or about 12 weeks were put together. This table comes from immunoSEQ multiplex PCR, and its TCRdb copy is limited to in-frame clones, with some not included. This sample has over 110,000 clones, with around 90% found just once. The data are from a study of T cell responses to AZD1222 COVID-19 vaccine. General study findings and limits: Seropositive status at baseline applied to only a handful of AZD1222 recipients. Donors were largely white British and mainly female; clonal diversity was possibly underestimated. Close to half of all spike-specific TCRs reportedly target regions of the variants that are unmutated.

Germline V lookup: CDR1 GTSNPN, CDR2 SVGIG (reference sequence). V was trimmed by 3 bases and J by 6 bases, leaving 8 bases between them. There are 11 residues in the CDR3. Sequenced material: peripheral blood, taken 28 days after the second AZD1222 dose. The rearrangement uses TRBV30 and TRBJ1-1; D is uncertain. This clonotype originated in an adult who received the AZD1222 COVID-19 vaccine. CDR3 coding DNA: TGTGCCTGGAGATTTGGTCCTGAAGCTTTCTTT. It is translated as CAWRFGPEAFF.